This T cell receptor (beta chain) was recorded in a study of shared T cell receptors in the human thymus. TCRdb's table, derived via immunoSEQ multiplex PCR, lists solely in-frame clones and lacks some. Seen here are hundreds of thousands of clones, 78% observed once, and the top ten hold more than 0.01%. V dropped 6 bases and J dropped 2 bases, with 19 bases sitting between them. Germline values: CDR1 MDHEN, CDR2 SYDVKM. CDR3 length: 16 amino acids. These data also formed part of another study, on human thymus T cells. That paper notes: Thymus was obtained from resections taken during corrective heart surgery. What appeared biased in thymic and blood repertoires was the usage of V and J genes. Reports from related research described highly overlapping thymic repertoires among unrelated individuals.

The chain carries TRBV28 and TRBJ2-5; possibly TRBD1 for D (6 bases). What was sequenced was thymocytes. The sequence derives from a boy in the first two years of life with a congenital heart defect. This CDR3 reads CASRHSRDTLQETQYF. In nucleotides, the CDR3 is TGTGCCAGCAGACATAGCCGGGACACTTTACAAGAGACCCAGTACTTC.